This T cell receptor beta chain stems from a study of PD-1 blockade in classical Hodgkin lymphoma. The method was immunoSEQ multiplex PCR; TCRdb's version includes in-frame clones alone and lacks a portion of them. Among 20,000 to 25,000 clones listed, about three quarters were seen once. Noted time point: cycle 4 day 1 (C4D1), after around six weeks of nivolumab. No patient escaped relapse after autologous stem cell transplantation, and brentuximab vedotin exposure varied. The specimen comprised peripheral blood mononuclear cells (PBMCs), sampled before the fourth cycle of nivolumab. This TCR was recovered from a human donor with classical Hodgkin lymphoma.

The CDR3 coding sequence is TGCGCCAGCAGCCCAAACCCGGGACTAGCGGGCGGAGCCAAAAACATTCAGTACTTC. Protein product: CASSPNPGLAGGAKNIQYF. The genes are TRBV5-1 and TRBJ2-4; 12 nucleotides line up with TRBD2. CDR3 length: 19 amino acids. Germline V gene data show CDR1 as SGHRS and CDR2 as YFSETQ. Unmatched junction bases numbered 11, after V lost 4 bases and J lost 0 bases. Based on the CDR3 plus reference TRBV5-1 and TRBJ2-4, the full variable domain is KAGVTQTPRYLIKTRGQQVTLSCSPISGHRSVSWYQQTPGQGLQFLFEYFSETQRNKGNFPGRFSGRQFSNSRSEMNVSTLELGDSALYLCASSPNPGLAGGAKNIQYFGAGTRLSVL.